The sequence of this T cell receptor beta chain was determined in a study of beta chain features in type 1 diabetes. Whole-study findings and limits: Moderately but significantly shorter TCRB CDR3s were found in Type 1 diabetes patients in all four CD4+ subsets.

Reverse transcription of all isolated RNA meant that expressed TCRB transcripts were sequenced. Only in-frame clones appear in the TCRdb table, and some are missing; sequencing was by immunoSEQ multiplex PCR. The table lists about 740,000 clones, 13% of them singletons. As concerns this clone: What it binds is not known.

The CDR3 has 11 amino acids. Germline assignment: CDR1 MNHEY and CDR2 SVGAGI. Trimming stripped 9 bases from V and 7 bases from J, with 12 bases between. The sequence came from a man aged 18 to 29 with type 1 diabetes. The J gene is TRBJ1-1, the V gene TRBV6-5; tentative D call: TRBD1 (5 bases). Sequencing input: naive CD4+ T cells from blood. CDR3 loop: CASVRDHEAFF. CDR3 DNA sequence: TGTGCCAGTGTCAGGGACCATGAAGCTTTCTTT.